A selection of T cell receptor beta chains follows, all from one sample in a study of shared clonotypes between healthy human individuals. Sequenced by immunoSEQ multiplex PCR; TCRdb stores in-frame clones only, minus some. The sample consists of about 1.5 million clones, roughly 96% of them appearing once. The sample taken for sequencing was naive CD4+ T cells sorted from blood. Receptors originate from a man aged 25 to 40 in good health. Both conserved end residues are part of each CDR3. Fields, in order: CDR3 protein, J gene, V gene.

CASSPGTFEAYEQYF TRBJ2-7 TRBV28
CASSENRGSGGYTF TRBJ1-2 TRBV6-1
CASSLSPSGRSYEQYF TRBJ2-7 TRBV27
CASSPGLAGPTYNEQFF TRBJ2-1 TRBV11-2
CASTYGTRQAGELFF TRBJ2-2 TRBV6-1
CASSSRQGGNGVHGYTF TRBJ1-2 TRBV9
CASSAGQGGNQPQHF TRBJ1-5 TRBV5-6
CASSKGSRLPCSGANVLTF TRBJ2-6 TRBV21-1
CASSGGLAYNRGEQYF TRBJ2-7 TRBV6-1
CASSPQSGTFSYEQYF TRBJ2-7 TRBV18
CASSPPFWGNYGYTF TRBJ1-2 TRBV18
CASRETTPGNTIYF TRBJ1-3 TRBV6-6
CASSFLGNSNQPQHF TRBJ1-5 TRBV28
CASSQGAPGELFF TRBJ2-2 TRBV25-1
CASSSKETQYF TRBJ2-5 TRBV5-1
CASSLILAFSGNTIYF TRBJ1-3 TRBV5-8
CAGTQTEKLFF TRBJ1-4 TRBV30
CAIRTESSYEQYF TRBJ2-7 TRBV10-3
CASKNRGQGSYEQYF TRBJ2-7 TRBV10-2
CASSSANRDGYTF TRBJ1-2 TRBV5-4
CASSLRQGAYEQYF TRBJ2-7 TRBV11-3
CASGPGGYF TRBJ2-3 TRBV28
CASSLAVMNTEAFF TRBJ1-1 TRBV5-1
CASQPLAEDYNEQFF TRBJ2-1 TRBV9
CASSLGLAGGPYEQYF TRBJ2-7 TRBV5-4
CASSSRQGPYNEQFF TRBJ2-1 TRBV27
CASSEAQAGGPSPYEQYF TRBJ2-7 TRBV2
CSSRTDYGYTF TRBJ1-2 TRBV29-1
CASSPWTGATYEQYF NA TRBV5-5
CASSLEGVSTDTQYF TRBJ2-3 TRBV5-1
CASSLFEGAGELFF TRBJ2-2 TRBV7-6